The next 22 T cell receptor beta chains were all read from a single sample in a study of shared clonotypes between healthy human individuals. Data came from immunoSEQ multiplex PCR; TCRdb stores just in-frame clones and leaves some out. The data contain approximately 980,000 clones, around 80% of them singletons. The sequencing sample was made of memory CD4+ T cells sorted from blood. Noted subset: CD45RA-negative fraction. The receptor source for this set is a man aged 18 to 30 in good health.

V and J are TRBV29-1 and TRBJ2-2; 11 bases line up with TRBD2. The CDR3 consists of 14 residues. The J segment lost 4 bases and the V segment lost 7 bases, leaving 5 bases of the junction unmatched. Germline V gene lookup returns CDR1 SQVTM and CDR2 ANQGSEA. In nucleotides, the CDR3 is TGCAGCGCTAGGACTAGCGGGCTCACCGGGGAGCTGTTTTTT. This encodes CSARTSGLTGELFF.

DNA for the CDR3: TGTGCCAGCAGCGTATATAGTTCGGGAGGAGGTGGCTACACCTTC. Translating it yields CASSVYSSGGGGYTF. The rearrangement links TRBV9 to TRBJ1-2; D is ambiguous. CDR1 SGDLS and CDR2 YYNGEE come from the germline V gene. The CDR3 consists of 15 residues. The germline V and J ends were trimmed by 1 base and 7 bases, with 17 bases remaining between them.

The chain recombines TRBV19 with TRBJ2-7; D is possibly TRBD2 (7 bases). The V and J ends lost 2 bases and 4 bases respectively, with 33 bases between them. CDR3 length equals 21 residues. Germline values: CDR1 LNHDA, CDR2 SQIVND (reference sequence). CDR3 residues: CASSILSEVGQGTTRDYEQYF. CDR3 nucleotides: TGTGCCAGTAGTATACTTTCTGAGGTTGGGCAGGGGACTACTCGGGATTACGAGCAGTACTTC.

This sequence joins TRBV11-1 and TRBJ2-7, with 8 bases that match TRBD1. V dropped 1 base and J dropped 7; count of bases not matched to a gene: 9. Germline CDR1 reads SGHAT; CDR2 reads FQDESV (reference sequence). The CDR3 is 15 amino acids. The DNA of the CDR3 is TGTGCCAGCAGCTTAGGATCCGGGACAGGAGAAGAGCAGTACTTC. It yields the protein CASSLGSGTGEEQYF. The whole variable domain, remainder taken from reference TRBV11-1 and TRBJ2-7, is EAEVAQSPRYKITEKSQAVAFWCDPISGHATLYWYRQILGQGPELLVQFQDESVVDDSQLPKDRFSAERLKGVDSTLKIQPAELGDSAMYLCASSLGSGTGEEQYFGPGTRLTVT.

The rearrangement links TRBV7-8 to TRBJ1-2; D unclear. V was cut by 6 bases and J by 0 bases, with 14 bases left in between. Germline V lookup: CDR1 SGHVS, CDR2 FQNEAQ. This CDR3 region has 15 residues. CDR3 in amino acids: CASSSTLSTNYGYTF. The DNA for the CDR3 is TGTGCCAGCAGTTCCACCCTATCGACTAACTATGGCTACACCTTC.

With respect to this clone: This likely traces to a read error, being one base from a far larger clone. The rearrangement joins TRBV29-1 to TRBJ2-3, with D tentatively TRBD2 (5 bases). The CDR3 sequence is 14 residues long. The V end lost 4 bases, the J end lost 8 bases, and 19 bases lay between the germline ends. The germline gives CDR1 SQVTM, CDR2 ANQGSEA. The CDR3 sequence: CSVGDGRVGGTQYF. The CDR3 nucleotides are TGCAGCGTTGGGGATGGGCGAGTCGGAGGTACGCAGTATTTT.

The V call is TRBV5-1, the J call TRBJ1-1; possibly TRBD1 for D (6 bases). V was cut by 4 bases and J by 1 base, with 14 bases left in between. CDR3 size: 15 residues. Per the germline V gene, CDR1 is SGHRS and CDR2 is YFSETQ. The CDR3 sequence: CASSEMTQGNTEAFF. The CDR3, as DNA: TGCGCCAGCAGCGAGATGACACAGGGGAACACTGAAGCTTTCTTT.

The chain has TRBV9 and TRBJ2-1; 8 nucleotides line up with TRBD1. Per the germline V gene, CDR1 is SGDLS and CDR2 is YYNGEE. Trimming removed 0 bases from V and 2 bases from J; junction bases left unmatched: 4. The CDR3 consists of 16 residues. CDR3 protein: CASSVATGQAYNEQFF. The DNA of the CDR3 is TGTGCCAGCAGCGTAGCTACGGGACAGGCCTACAATGAGCAGTTCTTC.

V usage is TRBV11-1 and J usage is TRBJ1-4; TRBD1 aligns across 10 bases. CDR1 and CDR2 from the germline V gene are SGHAT and FQDESV (reference sequence). The length of the CDR3 is 15 residues. V dropped 5 bases and J dropped 8; count of bases not matched to a gene: 8. CDR3 residues: CASSRQGAGDEKLFF. The CDR3 DNA follows: TGTGCCAGCAGCCGACAGGGGGCGGGGGACGAAAAACTGTTTTTT.

The chain employs TRBV7-8 and TRBJ2-7; 8 bases line up with TRBD1. The CDR3 contains 14 residues. Germline assignment: CDR1 SGHVS and CDR2 FQNEAQ. The V gene end was trimmed by 3 bases and the J gene end by 6 bases; junction bases not matched to a gene: 7. The CDR3 loop reads CASSLRQGTGEQYF. The CDR3 DNA is TGTGCCAGCAGCTTGAGACAGGGGACGGGCGAGCAGTACTTC.

This chain links TRBV19 with TRBJ2-2; no clear D gene. Germline V gives CDR1 LNHDA, CDR2 SQIVND (reference sequence). Trimming pared 4 bases from V and 3 bases from J, leaving 15 bases between. CDR3 length equals 16 residues. CDR3 loop: CASSTPRTVHTGELFF. The CDR3 coding sequence is TGTGCCAGTAGTACCCCCCGGACGGTTCACACCGGGGAGCTGTTTTTT. The full variable domain, rest sourced from reference TRBV19 and TRBJ2-2, is DGGITQSPKYLFRKEGQNVTLSCEQNLNHDAMYWYRQDPGQGLRLIYYSQIVNDFQKGDIAEGYSVSREKKESFPLTVTSAQKNPTAFYLCASSTPRTVHTGELFFGEGSRLTVL.

The chain combines TRBV7-2 with TRBJ2-6; no clear D gene. V lost 7 bases and J lost 0, with 7 bases in between. CDR1 and CDR2 (germline): SGHTA, FQGNSA. This CDR3 contains 14 residues. CDR3 sequence: CASKLSSGANVLTF. The CDR3, as DNA: TGTGCCAGCAAGCTGAGCTCTGGGGCCAACGTCCTGACTTTC.

The chain recombines TRBV2 with TRBJ2-5; weak D call: TRBD1 (6 bases). There are 12 residues in the CDR3. CDR1 is SNHLY and CDR2 is FYNNEI in the germline V gene. Deletions cut 9 bases from V and 5 bases from J, with 13 bases between. CDR3 DNA: TGTGCCAGTAGACAGGCCGGGGAGACCCAGTACTTC. Its translation is CASRQAGETQYF. The whole variable domain, remainder taken from reference TRBV2 and TRBJ2-5, is EPEVTQTPSHQVTQMGQEVILRCVPISNHLYFYWYRQILGQKVEFLVSFYNNEISEKSEIFDDQFSVERPDGSNFTLKIRSTKLEDSAMYFCASRQAGETQYFGPGTRLLVL.

V is TRBV27 and J is TRBJ2-3; 9 bases line up with TRBD2. Per the germline V gene, CDR1 is MNHEY and CDR2 is SMNVEV (reference sequence). Losses at the gene ends were 3 bases for V and 4 bases for J; bases not matched to a gene: 5. The CDR3 is made up of 15 amino acids. The CDR3 protein is CASSFSGRYADTQYF. Here the CDR3 DNA reads TGTGCCAGCAGTTTTAGCGGGAGATATGCAGATACGCAGTATTTT.

The chain recombines TRBV5-8 with TRBJ1-6; tentatively, D is TRBD1 (6 bases). CDR3 length: 15 residues. Trimming took 2 bases from V and 7 from J, leaving 13 bases between them. From germline, CDR1 is SGHTS and CDR2 YDEGEE. The CDR3, as DNA: TGTGCCAGCAGCTTTCGGGGGGCGGGAAATTCACCCCTCCACTTT. Its translation: CASSFRGAGNSPLHF. The full variable domain, in which reference TRBV5-8 and TRBJ1-6 provide the parts outside the CDR3, is EAGVTQSPTHLIKTRGQQATLRCSPISGHTSVYWYQQALGLGLQFLLWYDEGEERNRGNFPPRFSGRQFPNYSSELNVNALELEDSALYLCASSFRGAGNSPLHFGNGTRLTVT.

This clone was observed a handful of times. The chain uses TRBV6-5 and TRBJ1-6; no firm D call. The CDR3 consists of 13 residues. The germline V gene has CDR1 MNHEY and CDR2 SVGAGI. The V end was cut by 8 bases, the J end by 7 bases, with 12 bases between. CDR3 amino acids: CASGEAVNSPLHF. The CDR3 nucleotides read TGTGCCAGCGGGGAGGCGGTAAATTCACCCCTCCACTTT.

Points on this clone: Additional DNA sequences in this sample encode the identical CDR3. The V call is TRBV19, the J call TRBJ2-7, with 7 bases aligning to TRBD1. This CDR3 has 13 residues. Trimming cost V 4 bases and J 4 bases; bases outside gene matches: 4. Per germline, CDR1 LNHDA and CDR2 SQIVND (reference sequence). The DNA of the CDR3 is TGTGCCAGTAGTAGGACAGGCGCTTACGAGCAGTACTTC. Its protein product is CASSRTGAYEQYF.

The rearrangement uses TRBV14 and TRBJ1-3; D is possibly TRBD1 (5 bases). The V gene lost 4 bases and the J gene lost 0 bases, with 13 bases spanning the gap. Germline loops: CDR1 SGHDN, CDR2 FVKESK. The CDR3 contains 16 residues. This chain's CDR3 is CASSPEDNHSGNTIYF. Here the CDR3 DNA reads TGTGCCAGCAGCCCAGAGGACAACCACTCTGGAAACACCATATATTTT.

The genes are TRBV10-3 and TRBJ2-7, with 11 bases fitting TRBD1. The CDR3 totals 14 residues. Germline V CDR1 and CDR2: ENHRY, SYGVKD. V lost 5 bases and J lost 2; bases outside the gene matches: 2. The CDR3 reads CAISSDRGPYEQYF. The CDR3 DNA follows: TGTGCCATCAGTTCGGACAGGGGGCCCTACGAGCAGTACTTC.

V and J are TRBV7-2 and TRBJ2-5; 7 bases align to TRBD1. Germline assignment: CDR1 SGHTA and CDR2 FQGNSA. V lost 4 bases to trimming and J lost 4 bases; unmatched junction nucleotides: 6. The CDR3 contains 14 residues. The CDR3 bases are TGTGCCAGCAGCTCTTCGACAGGGCCAGAGACCCAGTACTTC. This sequence encodes CASSSSTGPETQYF.

The chain is built from TRBV27 and TRBJ2-7, with 8 bases aligning to TRBD2. Germline values: CDR1 MNHEY, CDR2 SMNVEV (reference sequence). The CDR3 has 16 amino acids. Trimming removed 2 bases from V and 5 bases from J; junction bases left unmatched: 11. This chain's CDR3 is CASSLTSKREIHEQYF. As DNA, the CDR3 is TGTGCCAGCAGTTTAACCAGTAAGCGGGAGATCCACGAGCAGTACTTC.

The chain links TRBV7-9 to TRBJ2-2; 7 bases align to TRBD1. Germline CDR1 and CDR2: SEHNR and FQNEAQ (reference sequence). J lost 6 bases, V lost 6 bases, and 10 bases had no gene match. The CDR3 length is 15 residues. The chain's CDR3 is CASSFRDSAAGELFF. CDR3 coding DNA: TGTGCCAGCAGTTTCCGGGACAGTGCCGCCGGGGAGCTGTTTTTT.